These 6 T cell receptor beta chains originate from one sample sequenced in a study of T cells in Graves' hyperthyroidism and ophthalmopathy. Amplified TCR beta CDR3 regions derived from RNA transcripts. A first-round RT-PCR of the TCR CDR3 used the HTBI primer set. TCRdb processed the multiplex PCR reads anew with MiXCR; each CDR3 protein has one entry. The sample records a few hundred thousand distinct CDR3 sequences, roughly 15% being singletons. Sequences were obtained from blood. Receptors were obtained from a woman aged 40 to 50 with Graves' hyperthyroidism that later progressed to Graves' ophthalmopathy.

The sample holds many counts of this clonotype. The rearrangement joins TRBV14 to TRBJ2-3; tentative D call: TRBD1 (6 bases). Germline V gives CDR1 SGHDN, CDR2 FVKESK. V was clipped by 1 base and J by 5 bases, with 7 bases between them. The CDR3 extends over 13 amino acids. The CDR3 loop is CASSQVQGDTQYF. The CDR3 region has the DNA TGTGCCAGCAGCCAAGTACAGGGAGATACGCAGTATTTT.

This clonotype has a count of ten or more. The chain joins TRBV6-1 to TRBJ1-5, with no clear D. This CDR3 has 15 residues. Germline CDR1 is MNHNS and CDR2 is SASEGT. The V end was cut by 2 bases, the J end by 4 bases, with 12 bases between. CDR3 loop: CASSETGIRNQPQHF. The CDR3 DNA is TGTGCCAGCAGTGAAACCGGCATTCGAAATCAGCCCCAGCATTTT.

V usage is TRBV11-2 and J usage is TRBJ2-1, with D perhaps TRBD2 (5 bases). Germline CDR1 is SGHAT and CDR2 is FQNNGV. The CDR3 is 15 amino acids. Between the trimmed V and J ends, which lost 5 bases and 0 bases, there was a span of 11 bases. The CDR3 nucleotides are TGTGCCAGCAGCCGAAGCGGAGCCTCCTACAATGAGCAGTTCTTC. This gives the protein CASSRSGASYNEQFF.

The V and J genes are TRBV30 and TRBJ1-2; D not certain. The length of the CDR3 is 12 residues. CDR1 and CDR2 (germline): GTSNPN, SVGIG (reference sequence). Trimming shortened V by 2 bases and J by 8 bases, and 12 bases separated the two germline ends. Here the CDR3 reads CAWSNSGSGYTF. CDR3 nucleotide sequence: TGTGCCTGGAGTAATTCAGGTTCCGGCTACACCTTC.

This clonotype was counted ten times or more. The CDR3 DNA reads TGTGCCAGCACTCTGTGGGGACAGGGAAACTCCTACGAGCAGTACTTC. Translation: CASTLWGQGNSYEQYF. V and J are TRBV6-1 and TRBJ2-7; 9 bases are a match to TRBD1. Germline trimming cut 7 bases from V and 0 bases from J; bases unmatched to any gene: 10. The germline gives CDR1 MNHNS, CDR2 SASEGT. The CDR3 has 16 residues.

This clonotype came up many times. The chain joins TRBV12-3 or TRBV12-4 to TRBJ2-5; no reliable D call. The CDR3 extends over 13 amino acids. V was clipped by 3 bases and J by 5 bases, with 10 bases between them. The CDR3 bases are TGTGCCAGCAGTTTGTCAAGGCAGGAGACCCAGTACTTC. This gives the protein CASSLSRQETQYF.